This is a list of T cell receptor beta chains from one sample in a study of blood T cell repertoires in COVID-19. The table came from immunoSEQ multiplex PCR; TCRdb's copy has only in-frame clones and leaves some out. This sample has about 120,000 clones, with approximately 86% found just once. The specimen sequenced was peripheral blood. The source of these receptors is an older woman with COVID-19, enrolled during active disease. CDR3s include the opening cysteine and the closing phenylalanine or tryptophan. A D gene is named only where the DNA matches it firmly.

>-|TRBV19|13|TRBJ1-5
CAINGGSNQPQHF
TGTGCCATCAACGGGGGGAGCAATCAGCCCCAGCATTTT
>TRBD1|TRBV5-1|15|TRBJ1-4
CASSPGTATNEKLFF
TGCGCCAGCAGCCCGGGGACAGCAACTAATGAAAAACTGTTTTTT
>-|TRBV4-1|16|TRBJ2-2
CASSHPVEAEPGELFF
TGCGCCAGCAGCCATCCCGTGGAGGCAGAACCCGGGGAGCTGTTTTTT
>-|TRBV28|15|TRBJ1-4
CASSVTGETNEKLFF
TGTGCCAGCAGTGTGACAGGTGAAACTAATGAAAAACTGTTTTTT
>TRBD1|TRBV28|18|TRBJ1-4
CASSTVRDRGRFNEKLFF
TGTGCCAGCAGTACCGTCCGGGACAGGGGGCGTTTTAATGAAAAACTGTTTTTT
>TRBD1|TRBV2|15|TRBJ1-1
CASSRDSSMNTEAFF
TGTGCCAGCAGTCGGGACAGCTCAATGAACACTGAAGCTTTCTTT
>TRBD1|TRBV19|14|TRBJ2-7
CASEVATGAGEQYF
TGTGCCAGTGAAGTCGCGACAGGGGCAGGCGAGCAGTACTTC
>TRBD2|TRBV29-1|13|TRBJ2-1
CSVPGLGNNEQFF
TGCAGCGTTCCTGGACTAGGGAACAATGAGCAGTTCTTC
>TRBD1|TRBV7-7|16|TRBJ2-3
CASSSGQGGSTDTQYF
TGTGCCAGCAGCAGCGGACAGGGCGGGAGCACAGATACGCAGTATTTT
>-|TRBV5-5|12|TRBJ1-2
CASSLGGGGYTF
TGTGCCAGCAGCTTGGGTGGGGGCGGCTACACCTTC
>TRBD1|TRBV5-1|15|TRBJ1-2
CASSLGGDLWGGYTF
TGCGCCAGCAGCTTAGGGGGCGACTTATGGGGTGGCTACACCTTC
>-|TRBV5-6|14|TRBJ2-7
CASSMQGIRYEQYF
TGTGCCAGCAGCATGCAGGGTATTCGATACGAGCAGTACTTC
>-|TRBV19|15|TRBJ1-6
CASSTRQGFISPLHF
TGTGCCAGTAGTACACGTCAGGGGTTCATTTCACCCCTCCACTTT
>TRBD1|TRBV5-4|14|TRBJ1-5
CASSSGGRDQPQHF
TGTGCCAGCAGCTCAGGGGGCAGGGATCAGCCCCAGCATTTT
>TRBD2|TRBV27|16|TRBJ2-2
CASSLRGGRGTGELFF
TGTGCCAGCAGTTTACGGGGGGGGCGGGGCACCGGGGAGCTGTTTTTT
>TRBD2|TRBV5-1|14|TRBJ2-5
CASRLRPGGGTQYF
TGCGCCAGCCGCCTTCGACCCGGGGGGGGGACCCAGTACTTC